This TCR beta chain was recovered during a study of cytomegalovirus exposure and HLA in healthy donors. For the study at large: The use of the same platform for the roughly 120 validation repertoires and the 600 to 700 first-cohort repertoires was reported by a later analysis.

TCRdb's table, derived via immunoSEQ multiplex PCR, lists solely in-frame clones and lacks some. The sample includes some 83,000 clones, approximately 93% seen only once; the top ten take approximately 3.4%. Trimming took 7 bases from V and 0 from J, leaving 28 bases between them. Germline V gives CDR1 MDHEN, CDR2 SYDVKM. This CDR3 contains 19 residues. Study results and limitations: The classifier reportedly diagnosed cytomegalovirus status with high sensitivity and specificity. The study recorded 160 or so TCR beta chains that were cytomegalovirus-associated. Rare TCR sequences predominated, though certain public TCRs were found in many donors.

For this clone: The target antigen is unknown.

This TCR came from a woman aged 18-29 years in good health and CMV-seropositive. The chain recombines TRBV28 with TRBJ2-7, with D possibly TRBD1 on 7 matching bases. Material for sequencing was PBMCs. The CDR3 coding sequence is TGTGCCAGCAAGGGGACGACAGGGTCCAGACTAGAAAGCTCCTACGAGCAGTACTTC. Translating gives CASKGTTGSRLESSYEQYF.